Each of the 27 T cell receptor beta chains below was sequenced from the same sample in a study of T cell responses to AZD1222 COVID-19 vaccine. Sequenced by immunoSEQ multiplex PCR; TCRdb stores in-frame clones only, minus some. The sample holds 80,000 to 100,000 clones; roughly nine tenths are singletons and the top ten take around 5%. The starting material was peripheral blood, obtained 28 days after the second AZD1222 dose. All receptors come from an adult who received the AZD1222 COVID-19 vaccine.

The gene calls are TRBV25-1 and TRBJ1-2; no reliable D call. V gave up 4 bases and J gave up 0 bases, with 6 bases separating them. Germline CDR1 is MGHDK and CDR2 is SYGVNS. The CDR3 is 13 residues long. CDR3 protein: CASSARSNYGYTF. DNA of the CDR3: TGTGCCAGCAGTGCGAGGTCTAACTATGGCTACACCTTC.

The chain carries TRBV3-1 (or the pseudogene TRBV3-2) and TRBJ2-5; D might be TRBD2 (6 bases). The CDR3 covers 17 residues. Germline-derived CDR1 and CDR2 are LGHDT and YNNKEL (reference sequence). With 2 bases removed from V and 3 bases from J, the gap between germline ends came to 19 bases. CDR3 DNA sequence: TGTGCCAGCAGCCAAACCGCCCCGGCGGGGAGCGAAGAGACCCAGTACTTC. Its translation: CASSQTAPAGSEETQYF.

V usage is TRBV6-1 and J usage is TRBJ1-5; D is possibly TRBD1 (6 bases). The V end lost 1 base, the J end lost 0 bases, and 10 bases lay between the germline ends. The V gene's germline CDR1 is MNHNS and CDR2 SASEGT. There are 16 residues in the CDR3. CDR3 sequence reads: CASSEEGTLSNQPQHF. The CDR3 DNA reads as TGTGCCAGCAGTGAAGAAGGGACACTTAGCAATCAGCCCCAGCATTTT.

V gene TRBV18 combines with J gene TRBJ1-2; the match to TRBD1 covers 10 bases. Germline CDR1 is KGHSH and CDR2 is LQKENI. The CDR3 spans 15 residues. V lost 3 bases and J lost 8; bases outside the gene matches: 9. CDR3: CASSPTGTGEGGYTF. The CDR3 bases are TGTGCCAGCTCACCGACCGGGACAGGGGAAGGAGGCTACACCTTC. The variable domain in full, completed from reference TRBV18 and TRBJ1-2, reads NAGVMQNPRHLVRRRGQEARLRCSPMKGHSHVYWYRQLPEEGLKFMVYLQKENIIDESGMPKERFSAEFPKEGPSILRIQQVVRGDSAAYFCASSPTGTGEGGYTFGSGTRLTVV.

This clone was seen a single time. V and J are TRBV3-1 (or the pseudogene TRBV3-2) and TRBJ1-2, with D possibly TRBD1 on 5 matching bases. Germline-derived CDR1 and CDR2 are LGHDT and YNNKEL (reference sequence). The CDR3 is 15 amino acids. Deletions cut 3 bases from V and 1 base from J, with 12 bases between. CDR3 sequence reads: CASSQSDSHNYGYTF. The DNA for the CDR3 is TGTGCCAGCAGCCAGTCCGACAGCCATAACTATGGCTACACCTTC.

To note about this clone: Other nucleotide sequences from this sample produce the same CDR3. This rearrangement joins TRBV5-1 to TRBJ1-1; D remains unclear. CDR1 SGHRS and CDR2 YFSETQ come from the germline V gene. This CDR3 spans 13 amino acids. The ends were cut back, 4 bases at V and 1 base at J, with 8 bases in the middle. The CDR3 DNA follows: TGCGCCAGCAGCCTAACAGAGAACACTGAAGCTTTCTTT. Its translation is CASSLTENTEAFF. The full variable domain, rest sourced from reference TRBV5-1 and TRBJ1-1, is KAGVTQTPRYLIKTRGQQVTLSCSPISGHRSVSWYQQTPGQGLQFLFEYFSETQRNKGNFPGRFSGRQFSNSRSEMNVSTLELGDSALYLCASSLTENTEAFFGQGTRLTVV.

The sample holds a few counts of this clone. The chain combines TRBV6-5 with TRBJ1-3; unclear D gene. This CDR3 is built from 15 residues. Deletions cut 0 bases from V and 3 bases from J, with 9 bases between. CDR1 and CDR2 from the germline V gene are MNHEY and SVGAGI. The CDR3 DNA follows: TGTGCCAGCAGTTACTCGGCGAACCTTGGAAACACCATATATTTT. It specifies CASSYSANLGNTIYF.

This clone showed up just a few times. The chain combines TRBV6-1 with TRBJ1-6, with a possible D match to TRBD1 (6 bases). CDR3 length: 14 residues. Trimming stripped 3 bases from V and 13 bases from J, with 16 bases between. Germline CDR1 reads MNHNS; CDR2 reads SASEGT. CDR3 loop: CASSERGSGSPLHF. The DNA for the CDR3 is TGTGCCAGCAGTGAGAGGGGGTCGGGGAGCCCCCTCCACTTT.

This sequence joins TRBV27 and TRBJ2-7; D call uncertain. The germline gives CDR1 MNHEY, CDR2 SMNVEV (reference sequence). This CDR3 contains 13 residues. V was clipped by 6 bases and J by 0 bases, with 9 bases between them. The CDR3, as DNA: TGTGCCAGCAGACGCTCAGACTCCTACGAGCAGTACTTC. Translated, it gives CASRRSDSYEQYF.

This CDR3 reads CASKQGYYNYGYTF. The CDR3 DNA reads TGCGCCAGCAAACAGGGGTATTATAACTATGGCTACACCTTC. V gene TRBV5-1 combines with J gene TRBJ1-2, with TRBD1 matching 7 bases. The CDR3 runs 14 residues. The V gene end was trimmed by 6 bases and the J gene end by 1 base; junction bases not matched to a gene: 6. CDR1 and CDR2 from the germline V gene are SGHRS and YFSETQ.

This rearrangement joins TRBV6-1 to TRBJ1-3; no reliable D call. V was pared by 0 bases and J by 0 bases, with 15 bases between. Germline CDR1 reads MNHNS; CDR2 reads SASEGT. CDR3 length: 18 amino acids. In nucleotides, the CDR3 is TGTGCCAGCAGTGAAGCCCCGTTGCAGGCGAGCTCTGGAAACACCATATATTTT. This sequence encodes CASSEAPLQASSGNTIYF.

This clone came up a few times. CDR3 in DNA: TGTGCCAGCAGCGAAGGGACAGGGCTGAAGAATTCACCCCTCCACTTT. Translated: CASSEGTGLKNSPLHF. The genes are TRBV5-8 and TRBJ1-6; 9 positions match TRBD1. This CDR3 contains 16 residues. The germline V gene has CDR1 SGHTS and CDR2 YDEGEE. The V and J ends lost 4 bases and 7 bases, in that order; junction bases with no gene match: 9.

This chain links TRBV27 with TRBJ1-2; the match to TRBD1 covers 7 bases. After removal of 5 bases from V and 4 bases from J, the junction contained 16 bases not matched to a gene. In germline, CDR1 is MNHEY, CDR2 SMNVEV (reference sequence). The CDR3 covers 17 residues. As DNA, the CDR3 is TGTGCCAGCAGTCCGGAGGGACAGACCGGCGGTGGCTATGGCTACACCTTC. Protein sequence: CASSPEGQTGGGYGYTF.

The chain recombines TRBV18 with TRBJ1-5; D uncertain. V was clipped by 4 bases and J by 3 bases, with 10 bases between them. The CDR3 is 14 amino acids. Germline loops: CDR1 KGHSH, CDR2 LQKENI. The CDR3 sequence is CASSLVVTNQPQHF. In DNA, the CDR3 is TGTGCCAGCTCACTAGTTGTGACCAATCAGCCCCAGCATTTT.

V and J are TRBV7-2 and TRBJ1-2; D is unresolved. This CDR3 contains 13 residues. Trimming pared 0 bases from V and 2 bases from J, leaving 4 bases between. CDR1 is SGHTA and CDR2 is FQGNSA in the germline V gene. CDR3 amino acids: CASSLAGNYGYTF. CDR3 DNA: TGTGCCAGCAGCTTAGCCGGGAACTATGGCTACACCTTC.

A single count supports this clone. DNA of the CDR3: TGCAGTGCTAGTGCGCCGGGACAGGGAAACGAAAAACTGTTTTTT. This encodes CSASAPGQGNEKLFF. The chain couples TRBV20-1 to TRBJ1-4; 9 nucleotides line up with TRBD1. Looked up from germline, CDR1 is DFQATT and CDR2 is SNEGSKA (reference sequence). This CDR3 has 15 residues. V trimming: 3 bases; J trimming: 8 bases; junction bases outside the gene matches: 10.

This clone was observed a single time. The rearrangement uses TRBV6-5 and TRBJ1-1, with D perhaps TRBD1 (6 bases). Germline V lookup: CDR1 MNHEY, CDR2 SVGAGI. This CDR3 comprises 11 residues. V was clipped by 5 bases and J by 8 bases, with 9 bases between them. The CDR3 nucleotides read TGTGCCAGCAGTCGGACAGCCGAAGCTTTCTTT. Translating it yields CASSRTAEAFF.

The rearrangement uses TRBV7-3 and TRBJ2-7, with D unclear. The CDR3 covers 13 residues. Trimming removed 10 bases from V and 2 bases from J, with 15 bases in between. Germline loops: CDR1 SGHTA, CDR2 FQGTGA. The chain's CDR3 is CATQLDPTYEQYF. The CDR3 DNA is TGTGCCACCCAGCTGGACCCAACCTACGAGCAGTACTTC.

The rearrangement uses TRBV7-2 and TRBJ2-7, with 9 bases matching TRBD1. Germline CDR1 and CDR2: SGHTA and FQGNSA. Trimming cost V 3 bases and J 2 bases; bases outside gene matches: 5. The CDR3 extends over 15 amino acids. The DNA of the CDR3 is TGTGCCAGCAGCTTGGGTGGGACAGGGACCTACGAGCAGTACTTC. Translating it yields CASSLGGTGTYEQYF.

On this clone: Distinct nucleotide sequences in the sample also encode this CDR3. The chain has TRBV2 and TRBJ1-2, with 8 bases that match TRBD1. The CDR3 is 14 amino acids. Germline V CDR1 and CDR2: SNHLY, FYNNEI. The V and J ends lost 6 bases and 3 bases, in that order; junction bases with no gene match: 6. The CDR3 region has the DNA TGTGCCAGCAGCCACGGACAGGGCTACTATGGCTACACCTTC. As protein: CASSHGQGYYGYTF.

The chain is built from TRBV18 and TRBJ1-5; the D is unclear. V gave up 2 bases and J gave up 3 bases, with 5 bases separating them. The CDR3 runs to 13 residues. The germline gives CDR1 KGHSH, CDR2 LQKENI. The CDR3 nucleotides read TGTGCCAGCTCACCAGTTAACAATCAGCCCCAGCATTTT. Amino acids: CASSPVNNQPQHF.

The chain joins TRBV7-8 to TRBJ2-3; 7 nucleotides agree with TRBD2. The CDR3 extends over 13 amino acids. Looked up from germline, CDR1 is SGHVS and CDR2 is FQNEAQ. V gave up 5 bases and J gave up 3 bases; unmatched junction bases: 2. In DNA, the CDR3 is TGTGCCAGCAGCGCGGGGGTTACAGATACGCAGTATTTT. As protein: CASSAGVTDTQYF.

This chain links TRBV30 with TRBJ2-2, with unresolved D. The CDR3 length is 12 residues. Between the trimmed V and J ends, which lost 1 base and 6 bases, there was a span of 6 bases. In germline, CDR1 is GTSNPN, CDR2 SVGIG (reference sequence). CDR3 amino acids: CAWSGEAGELFF. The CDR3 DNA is TGTGCCTGGAGTGGTGAGGCCGGGGAGCTGTTTTTT. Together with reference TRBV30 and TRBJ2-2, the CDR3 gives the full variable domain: SQTIHQWPATLVQPVGSPLSLECTVEGTSNPNLYWYRQAAGRGLQLLFYSVGIGQISSEVPQNLSASRPQDRQFILSSKKLLLSDSGFYLCAWSGEAGELFFGEGSRLTVL.

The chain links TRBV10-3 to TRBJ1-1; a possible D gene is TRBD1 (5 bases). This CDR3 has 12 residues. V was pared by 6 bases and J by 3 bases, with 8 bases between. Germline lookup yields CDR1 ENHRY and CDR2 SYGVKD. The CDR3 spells CAIRGRDTEAFF. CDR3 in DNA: TGTGCCATCAGGGGGCGGGACACTGAAGCTTTCTTT.

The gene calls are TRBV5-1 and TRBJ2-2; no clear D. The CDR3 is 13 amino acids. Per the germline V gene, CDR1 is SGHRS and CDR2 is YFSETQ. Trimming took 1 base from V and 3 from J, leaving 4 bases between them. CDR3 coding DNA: TGCGCCAGCAGCTTGACCTACACCGGGGAGCTGTTTTTT. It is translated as CASSLTYTGELFF.

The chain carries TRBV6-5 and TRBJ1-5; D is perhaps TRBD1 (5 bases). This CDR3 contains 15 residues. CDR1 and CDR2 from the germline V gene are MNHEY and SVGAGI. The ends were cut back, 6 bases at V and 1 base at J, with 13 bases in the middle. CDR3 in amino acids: CASRKGMRSNQPQHF. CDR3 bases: TGTGCCAGCAGGAAGGGGATGAGGAGCAATCAGCCCCAGCATTTT.

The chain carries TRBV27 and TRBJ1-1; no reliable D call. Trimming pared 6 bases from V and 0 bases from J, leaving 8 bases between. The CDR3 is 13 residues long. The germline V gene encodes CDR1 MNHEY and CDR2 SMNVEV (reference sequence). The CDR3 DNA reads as TGTGCCAGCAGGGGCATCCTGAACACTGAAGCTTTCTTT. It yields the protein CASRGILNTEAFF.